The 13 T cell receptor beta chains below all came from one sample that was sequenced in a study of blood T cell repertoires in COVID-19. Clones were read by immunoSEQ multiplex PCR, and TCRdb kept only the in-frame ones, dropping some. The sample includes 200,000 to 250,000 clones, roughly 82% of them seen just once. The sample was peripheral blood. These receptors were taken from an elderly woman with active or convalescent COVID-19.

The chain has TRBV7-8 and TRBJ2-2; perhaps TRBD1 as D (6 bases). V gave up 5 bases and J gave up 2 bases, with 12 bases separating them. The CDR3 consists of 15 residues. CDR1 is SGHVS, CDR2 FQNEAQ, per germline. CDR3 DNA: TGTGCCAGCAGCGGACAGATTATAAACACCGGGGAGCTGTTTTTT. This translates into CASSGQIINTGELFF.

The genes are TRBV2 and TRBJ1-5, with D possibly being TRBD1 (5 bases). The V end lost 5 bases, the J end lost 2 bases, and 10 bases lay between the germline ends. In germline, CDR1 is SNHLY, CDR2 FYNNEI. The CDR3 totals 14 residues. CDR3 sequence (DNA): TGTGCCAGCAGTAGAGACAGTCGCAATCAGCCCCAGCATTTT. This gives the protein CASSRDSRNQPQHF.

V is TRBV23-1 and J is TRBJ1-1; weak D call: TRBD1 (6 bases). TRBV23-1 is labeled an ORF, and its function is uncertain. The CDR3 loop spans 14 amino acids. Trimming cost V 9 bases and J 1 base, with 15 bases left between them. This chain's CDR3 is CARTLDRENTEAFF. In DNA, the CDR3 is TGCGCCAGGACTTTGGACAGAGAGAACACTGAAGCTTTCTTT.

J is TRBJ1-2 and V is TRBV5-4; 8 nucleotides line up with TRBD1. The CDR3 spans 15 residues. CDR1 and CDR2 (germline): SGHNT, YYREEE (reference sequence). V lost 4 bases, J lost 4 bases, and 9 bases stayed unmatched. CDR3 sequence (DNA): TGTGCCAGCAGCGACACCGACAGGGGCAGCTATGGCTACACCTTC. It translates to CASSDTDRGSYGYTF. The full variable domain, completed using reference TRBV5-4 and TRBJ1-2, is ETGVTQSPTHLIKTRGQQVTLRCSSQSGHNTVSWYQQALGQGPQFIFQYYREEENGRGNFPPRFSGLQFPNYSSELNVNALELDDSALYLCASSDTDRGSYGYTFGSGTRLTVV.

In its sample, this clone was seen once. The CDR3 here is CASSEAGENIQYF. The DNA for the CDR3 is TGTGCCAGCAGTGAGGCAGGGGAAAACATTCAGTACTTC. The rearrangement joins TRBV27 to TRBJ2-4, with D tentatively TRBD1 (6 bases). Germline V CDR1 and CDR2: MNHEY, SMNVEV (reference sequence). Trimming cost V 5 bases and J 5 bases, with 10 bases left between them. The CDR3 covers 13 residues.

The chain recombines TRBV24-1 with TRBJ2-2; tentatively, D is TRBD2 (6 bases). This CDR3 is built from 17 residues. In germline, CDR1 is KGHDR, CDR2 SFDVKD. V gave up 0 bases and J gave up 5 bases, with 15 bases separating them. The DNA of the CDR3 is TGTGCCACCAGTGATTTGTTTGGAGGGGCCGAGACCGGGGAGCTGTTTTTT. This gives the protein CATSDLFGGAETGELFF.

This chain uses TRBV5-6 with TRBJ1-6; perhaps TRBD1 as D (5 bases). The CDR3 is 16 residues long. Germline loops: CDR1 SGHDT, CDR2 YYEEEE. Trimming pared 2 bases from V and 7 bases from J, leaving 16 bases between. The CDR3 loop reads CASSLNGASRNSPLHF. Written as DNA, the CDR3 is TGTGCCAGCAGCTTAAATGGGGCTTCGCGGAATTCACCCCTCCACTTT.

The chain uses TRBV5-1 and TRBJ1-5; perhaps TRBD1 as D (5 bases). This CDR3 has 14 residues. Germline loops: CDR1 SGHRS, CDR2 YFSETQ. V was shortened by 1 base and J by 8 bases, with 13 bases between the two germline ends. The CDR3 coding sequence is TGCGCCAGCAGCTTGTTCGCAGGGAAGGAGCCCCAGCATTTT. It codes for CASSLFAGKEPQHF.

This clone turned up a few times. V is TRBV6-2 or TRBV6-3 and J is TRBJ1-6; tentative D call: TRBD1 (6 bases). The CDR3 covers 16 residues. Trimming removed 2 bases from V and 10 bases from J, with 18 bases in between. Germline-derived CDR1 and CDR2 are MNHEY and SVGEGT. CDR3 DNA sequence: TGTGCCAGCAGTTACGTGAACAGGGTTTTGAGCTCACCCCTCCACTTT. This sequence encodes CASSYVNRVLSSPLHF.

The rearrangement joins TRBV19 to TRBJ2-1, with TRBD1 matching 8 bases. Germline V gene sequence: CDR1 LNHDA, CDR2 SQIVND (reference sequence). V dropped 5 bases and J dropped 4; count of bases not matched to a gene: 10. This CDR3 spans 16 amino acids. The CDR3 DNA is TGTGCCAGTAGTGCCCGGACAGGGCGCGGGTACAATGAGCAGTTCTTC. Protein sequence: CASSARTGRGYNEQFF.

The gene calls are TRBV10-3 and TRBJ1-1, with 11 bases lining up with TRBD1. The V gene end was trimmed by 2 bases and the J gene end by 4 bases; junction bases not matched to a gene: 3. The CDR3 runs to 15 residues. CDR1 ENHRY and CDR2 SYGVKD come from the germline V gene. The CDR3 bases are TGTGCCATCAGTGAGAGGGACAGGGGGAGCACTGAAGCTTTCTTT. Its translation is CAISERDRGSTEAFF.

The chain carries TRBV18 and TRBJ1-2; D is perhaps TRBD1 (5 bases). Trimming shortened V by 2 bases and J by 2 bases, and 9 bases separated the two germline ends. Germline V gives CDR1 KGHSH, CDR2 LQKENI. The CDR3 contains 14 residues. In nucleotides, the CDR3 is TGTGCCAGCTCACCATTAGGGGTGAACTATGGCTACACCTTC. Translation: CASSPLGVNYGYTF.

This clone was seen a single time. DNA for the CDR3: TGTGCCAGCCAAGACAAGGCAAGGACAGGCGGTTTCAATGAGCAGTTCTTC. It codes for CASQDKARTGGFNEQFF. This sequence joins TRBV19 and TRBJ2-1, with TRBD1 matching 7 bases. The junction had 20 bases not matched to a gene; V was cut back by 9 bases and J by 6 bases. This CDR3 region has 17 residues. Germline V lookup: CDR1 LNHDA, CDR2 SQIVND (reference sequence). The variable domain in full, with the rest retrieved from reference TRBV19 and TRBJ2-1, is DGGITQSPKYLFRKEGQNVTLSCEQNLNHDAMYWYRQDPGQGLRLIYYSQIVNDFQKGDIAEGYSVSREKKESFPLTVTSAQKNPTAFYLCASQDKARTGGFNEQFFGPGTRLTVL.